This is a list of T cell receptor beta chains from one sample in a study of metastatic and nonmetastatic thyroid tumors. Using MiXCR, TCRdb re-called clones from the PCR reads. The table lists about 35,000 clones, around 20% of them singletons. What was sequenced was blood. The source is a female donor with papillary thyroid cancer or a benign thyroid nodule (not recorded which). Some clones in this sample may be carry-over from other donors' samples. Each CDR3 is given with its conserved first and last residue. The order of the fields is CDR3 length, D gene, J gene, clone size, V gene, CDR3 protein, CDR3 DNA. D genes are given only for firm matches. Only part of the rows carry a size: once, few, many, or a class if the clone is expanded.

len: 15; d_gene: TRBD2; j_gene: TRBJ2-5; abundance: NA; v_gene: TRBV2; CDR3aa: CASSDGGSSGETQYF; CDR3nt: TGTGCCAGCAGTGACGGCGGGAGCTCCGGTGAGACCCAGTACTTC
len: 15; d_gene: TRBD2; j_gene: TRBJ2-1; abundance: many; v_gene: TRBV4-2; CDR3aa: CASSRLAGEVNEQFF; CDR3nt: TGTGCCAGCAGCCGACTAGCGGGAGAGGTCAATGAGCAGTTCTTC
len: 13; d_gene: TRBD2; j_gene: TRBJ2-1; abundance: many; v_gene: TRBV20-1; CDR3aa: CSETSGNGNEQFF; CDR3nt: TGCAGTGAGACTAGCGGGAACGGCAATGAGCAGTTCTTC
len: 12; d_gene: NA; j_gene: TRBJ1-2; abundance: many; v_gene: TRBV20-1; CDR3aa: CSAETGTYGYTF; CDR3nt: TGCAGTGCCGAAACAGGGACCTATGGCTACACCTTC
len: 13; d_gene: NA; j_gene: TRBJ2-7; abundance: NA; v_gene: TRBV27; CDR3aa: CACAGRDNYEQYF; CDR3nt: TGTGCCTGCGCGGGGCGGGATAACTACGAGCAGTACTTC
len: 14; d_gene: NA; j_gene: TRBJ2-7; abundance: NA; v_gene: TRBV28; CDR3aa: CASSLYGTAREQYF; CDR3nt: TGTGCCAGCAGCTTATACGGGACGGCCCGCGAGCAGTACTTC
len: 13; d_gene: NA; j_gene: TRBJ2-2; abundance: NA; v_gene: TRBV20-1; CDR3aa: CTGIVLVTGELFF; CDR3nt: TGCACCGGGATTGTATTGGTTACCGGGGAGCTGTTTTTT
len: 14; d_gene: TRBD2; j_gene: TRBJ2-7; abundance: NA; v_gene: TRBV7-9; CDR3aa: CASPPLAGDVEQYF; CDR3nt: TGTGCCAGCCCCCCCCTAGCGGGAGATGTCGAGCAGTACTTC
len: 12; d_gene: NA; j_gene: TRBJ2-1; abundance: many; v_gene: TRBV9; CDR3aa: CASSVGLNEQFF; CDR3nt: TGTGCCAGCAGCGTAGGTCTCAATGAGCAGTTCTTC
len: 14; d_gene: NA; j_gene: TRBJ2-7; abundance: many; v_gene: TRBV9; CDR3aa: CASSVATEPGEQYF; CDR3nt: TGTGCCAGCAGCGTAGCTACGGAGCCGGGGGAGCAGTACTTC
len: 13; d_gene: NA; j_gene: TRBJ2-2; abundance: many; v_gene: TRBV3-1; CDR3aa: CASSQGTAGELFF; CDR3nt: TGTGCCAGCAGCCAGGGTACCGCCGGGGAGCTGTTTTTT
len: 13; d_gene: NA; j_gene: TRBJ2-5; abundance: many; v_gene: TRBV6-5; CDR3aa: CASSYEGGETQYF; CDR3nt: TGTGCCAGCAGTTACGAGGGGGGAGAGACCCAGTACTTC
len: 13; d_gene: NA; j_gene: TRBJ2-7; abundance: NA; v_gene: TRBV10-1; CDR3aa: CASSEACTGEQYF; CDR3nt: TGCGCCAGCAGTGAGGCCTGTACTGGGGAGCAGTACTTC
len: 15; d_gene: TRBD1; j_gene: TRBJ1-1; abundance: many; v_gene: TRBV28; CDR3aa: CAINRLWDSHTEAFF; CDR3nt: TGTGCCATCAATCGTTTGTGGGACAGCCACACTGAAGCTTTCTTT
len: 12; d_gene: NA; j_gene: TRBJ2-2; abundance: NA; v_gene: TRBV30; CDR3aa: CAWSSSGGELFF; CDR3nt: TGTGCCTGGAGTTCGTCGGGCGGGGAGCTGTTTTTT
len: 15; d_gene: NA; j_gene: TRBJ1-2; abundance: few; v_gene: TRBV12-3/TRBV12-4; CDR3aa: CASSFLRGADYGYTF; CDR3nt: TGTGCCAGCAGTTTTCTTAGGGGGGCCGACTATGGCTACACCTTC
len: 12; d_gene: NA; j_gene: TRBJ2-3; abundance: NA; v_gene: TRBV5-1; CDR3aa: CASSPPGVTQYF; CDR3nt: TGTGCCAGCAGCCCCCCGGGGGTTACGCAGTATTTT
len: 15; d_gene: NA; j_gene: TRBJ2-1; abundance: many; v_gene: TRBV20-1; CDR3aa: CSASQRSISYNEQFF; CDR3nt: TGCAGTGCCTCCCAGCGGTCGATCTCCTACAATGAGCAGTTCTTC
len: 18; d_gene: TRBD1; j_gene: TRBJ2-3; abundance: many; v_gene: TRBV28; CDR3aa: CASSPTPGTGGGGDTQYF; CDR3nt: TGTGCCAGCAGTCCAACTCCCGGGACAGGGGGCGGGGGGGATACGCAGTATTTT
len: 15; d_gene: TRBD2; j_gene: TRBJ2-1; abundance: few; v_gene: TRBV28; CDR3aa: CASMPAGCPEDEQFF; CDR3nt: TGTGCCAGCATGCCAGCGGGATGTCCCGAGGACGAGCAGTTCTTC
len: 14; d_gene: NA; j_gene: TRBJ1-6; abundance: many; v_gene: TRBV3-1; CDR3aa: CASSQRAGYSPLHF; CDR3nt: TGTGCCAGCAGCCAGAGAGCAGGGTATTCACCCCTCCACTTT
len: 15; d_gene: NA; j_gene: TRBJ2-7; abundance: NA; v_gene: TRBV7-9; CDR3aa: CASSPTGASSYEQYF; CDR3nt: TGTGCCAGCAGCCCAACGGGGGCGTCCTCCTACGAGCAGTACTTC
len: 17; d_gene: TRBD2; j_gene: TRBJ2-1; abundance: many; v_gene: TRBV7-2; CDR3aa: CASSLAQGGSSYNEQFF; CDR3nt: TGTGCCAGCAGCTTAGCGCAAGGCGGGAGCTCCTACAATGAGCAGTTCTTC
len: 17; d_gene: TRBD2; j_gene: TRBJ2-4; abundance: many; v_gene: TRBV19; CDR3aa: CASSIVGTSGSRNIQYF; CDR3nt: TGTGCCAGTAGTATAGTCGGGACTAGCGGGAGCCGTAACATTCAGTACTTC
len: 14; d_gene: TRBD2; j_gene: TRBJ2-7; abundance: many; v_gene: TRBV4-1; CDR3aa: CASSQGGRGYEQYF; CDR3nt: TGCGCCAGCAGCCAGGGAGGGAGAGGGTACGAGCAGTACTTC
len: 13; d_gene: NA; j_gene: TRBJ1-2; abundance: NA; v_gene: TRBV27; CDR3aa: CASSPTYRYGYTF; CDR3nt: TGTGCCAGCAGTCCTACGTACAGGTACGGCTACACCTTC
len: 11; d_gene: NA; j_gene: TRBJ2-7; abundance: few; v_gene: TRBV6-1; CDR3aa: CAITDGHEHYF; CDR3nt: TGTGCCATCACAGATGGCCACGAGCATTACTTC
len: 14; d_gene: TRBD2; j_gene: TRBJ2-7; abundance: NA; v_gene: TRBV20-1; CDR3aa: CSASRLAGSDEQYF; CDR3nt: TGCAGTGCTAGTCGACTAGCTGGTTCCGACGAGCAGTACTTC
len: 15; d_gene: TRBD1; j_gene: TRBJ2-7; abundance: few; v_gene: TRBV6-2/TRBV6-3; CDR3aa: CASSYRDRVAYEQYF; CDR3nt: TGTGCCAGCAGTTACCGGGACAGAGTTGCCTACGAGCAGTACTTC
len: 15; d_gene: NA; j_gene: TRBJ1-5; abundance: many; v_gene: TRBV6-1; CDR3aa: CASSQRDLRHQPQHF; CDR3nt: TGTGCCAGCAGCCAGAGGGACCTAAGGCATCAGCCCCAGCATTTT
len: 13; d_gene: NA; j_gene: TRBJ1-2; abundance: NA; v_gene: TRBV28; CDR3aa: CASPFRGVHCYTF; CDR3nt: TGTGCCAGCCCCTTTCGTGGGGTCCATTGCTACACCTTC
len: 14; d_gene: TRBD1; j_gene: TRBJ1-1; abundance: few; v_gene: TRBV20-1; CDR3aa: CSVLTGATNTEAFF; CDR3nt: TGCAGTGTTTTGACAGGGGCGACGAACACTGAAGCTTTCTTT
len: 13; d_gene: NA; j_gene: TRBJ1-1; abundance: many; v_gene: TRBV20-1; CDR3aa: CSASRRQNTEAFF; CDR3nt: TGCAGTGCTAGTCGACGGCAAAACACTGAAGCTTTCTTT
len: 14; d_gene: NA; j_gene: TRBJ1-1; abundance: NA; v_gene: TRBV11-3; CDR3aa: CASSQGQVGTEAFF; CDR3nt: TGTGCCAGCAGCCAGGGGCAGGTCGGCACTGAAGCTTTCTTT
len: 14; d_gene: TRBD1; j_gene: TRBJ2-5; abundance: many; v_gene: TRBV11-1; CDR3aa: CASSLTGAKETQYF; CDR3nt: TGTGCCAGCAGCTTAACAGGGGCCAAAGAGACCCAGTACTTC
len: 13; d_gene: NA; j_gene: TRBJ1-2; abundance: NA; v_gene: TRBV20-1; CDR3aa: CSAIPMGALGYTF; CDR3nt: TGCAGTGCTATTCCAATGGGGGCGCTCGGCTACACCTTC
len: 15; d_gene: NA; j_gene: TRBJ2-5; abundance: few; v_gene: TRBV6-1; CDR3aa: CASMRDSHKWETQYF; CDR3nt: TGTGCCAGCATGCGGGACAGCCATAAATGGGAGACCCAGTACTTC
len: 12; d_gene: NA; j_gene: TRBJ2-7; abundance: many; v_gene: TRBV5-8; CDR3aa: CASRRATYEQYF; CDR3nt: TGTGCCAGCAGACGGGCCACCTACGAGCAGTACTTC
len: 19; d_gene: NA; j_gene: TRBJ1-2; abundance: many; v_gene: TRBV7-9; CDR3aa: CASSLSPLGRRHSNYGYTF; CDR3nt: TGTGCCAGCAGCTTAAGTCCGTTGGGTCGCCGACATTCTAACTATGGCTACACCTTC
len: 14; d_gene: NA; j_gene: TRBJ2-3; abundance: NA; v_gene: TRBV5-1; CDR3aa: CASSLRQGTDTQYF; CDR3nt: TGCGCCAGCAGCTTGAGGCAGGGAACAGATACGCAGTATTTT
len: 14; d_gene: NA; j_gene: TRBJ2-1; abundance: many; v_gene: TRBV2; CDR3aa: CASSSLRGEGEQFF; CDR3nt: TGTGCCAGCAGTTCCCTTAGGGGAGAGGGTGAGCAGTTCTTC
len: 14; d_gene: NA; j_gene: TRBJ2-5; abundance: NA; v_gene: TRBV12-3/TRBV12-4; CDR3aa: CASRLTAARETQYF; CDR3nt: TGTGCCAGCAGATTAACAGCTGCCCGGGAGACCCAGTACTTC
len: 11; d_gene: NA; j_gene: TRBJ2-3; abundance: many; v_gene: TRBV29-1; CDR3aa: CSVSGMDTQYF; CDR3nt: TGCAGCGTTTCCGGGATGGATACGCAGTATTTT
len: 20; d_gene: TRBD2; j_gene: TRBJ2-7; abundance: once; v_gene: TRBV28; CDR3aa: CASSLFLQGPSGNRPYEQYF; CDR3nt: TGTGCCAGCAGTTTATTCCTTCAGGGTCCTAGCGGGAATAGACCCTACGAGCAGTACTTC